This TCR beta chain was observed in a study of early T cells in non-severe SARS-CoV-2 infection. Study as a whole: Sequencing of bulk RNA from unsorted whole blood was done, without chain pairing.

About this clonotype itself: This clone may be a read error of a much larger clone one base away.

TCRdb ran MiXCR on the 5' RACE reads and lists one entry per CDR3 protein. This sample has 55,000 to 70,000 distinct CDR3 sequences, with over 4.5% found just once. The CDR3 has 14 residues. V was pared by 1 base and J by 8 bases, with 9 bases between. Germline V gene sequence: CDR1 SGHDN, CDR2 FVKESK. This TCR was sampled from an adult who was a healthcare worker with PCR-confirmed SARS-CoV-2 infection or an uninfected control (not recorded which). This chain links TRBV14 with TRBJ2-6; D is ambiguous. Sequencing input: whole blood. The CDR3 DNA is TGTGCCAGCAGCCAAGTTTTACCTCCCAACGTCCTGACTTTC. The encoded protein is CASSQVLPPNVLTF. Full variable domain (remainder filled in from reference TRBV14 and TRBJ2-6): EAGVTQFPSHSVIEKGQTVTLRCDPISGHDNLYWYRRVMGKEIKFLLHFVKESKQDESGMPNNRFLAERTGGTYSTLKVQPAELEDSGVYFCASSQVLPPNVLTFGAGSRLTVL.